This T cell receptor (beta chain) appears in the sequencing data of a study of blood T cell repertoires in COVID-19. Study as a whole: Both acute and convalescent COVID-19 samples were obtained from the United States, Italy and Spain. T cells, B-cell-depleted T cells, or PBMCs provided the cDNA or gDNA that served as material.

This CDR3 is 12 amino acids long. The V gene's germline CDR1 is SQVTM and CDR2 ANQGSEA. V dropped 6 bases and J dropped 1 base, with 9 bases sitting between them. Original handling: Counts of nucleated cells, estimated from reference gene primer amplification, were obtained. Assay: immunoSEQ multiplex PCR; the TCRdb copy retains only in-frame clones and omits some. Clone size and V and J calls were adopted from that table, with D and trimming inferred from the DNA. The sample has about 140,000 clones, approximately 81% seen once. This chain connects TRBV29-1 to TRBJ1-2; the D gene is possibly TRBD1 (5 bases). This clonotype originated in a human donor in a cohort sampled during active COVID-19. Sequences were obtained from peripheral blood. CDR3 coding DNA: TGCAGCGTGGTAAGGGGTAACTATGGCTACACCTTC. This sequence encodes CSVVRGNYGYTF.